This record looks at one TCR beta chain sequence and its context. Antigen unknown. Vbeta (60) and Jbeta (13) primers were used in the PCR. Generated by immunoSEQ multiplex PCR, the TCRdb table keeps only in-frame clones and is missing some. The repertoire has 85,000 to 120,000 clones, roughly 76% of them found once; the top ten carry 5% to 7.5%. This specimen comes from a study of cytomegalovirus exposure and HLA in healthy donors. Study-level findings and limits: CMV serostatus was the only recorded immune exposure for donors. The productive fraction for most TCR beta V segments was about 90% or about 30% in an earlier analysis. An analysis that was carried out later associated 15,000 to 20,000 TCR beta sequences with HLA alleles at 0.05 false discovery rate.

Germline V gene sequence: CDR1 MNHEY, CDR2 SVGAGI. V lost 7 bases, J lost 5 bases, and 17 bases lay in between. The CDR3 extends over 14 amino acids. Input material: PBMCs. This clonotype was obtained from a woman in her 50s in good health and CMV-seropositive. This chain uses TRBV6-5 with TRBJ1-2; TRBD1 might be the D (5 bases). The CDR3 DNA reads as TGTGCCAGCACCACAGGACAAAGGGGATATGGCTACACCTTC. Its protein is CASTTGQRGYGYTF.